This T cell receptor (beta chain) was captured by sequencing in a study of blood T cell repertoires in COVID-19. Study-level background: Acute-phase and convalescent COVID-19 samples originated in the United States, Italy and Spain. In each case, the material was cDNA or gDNA derived from T cells, B-cell-depleted T cells, or PBMCs.

Before being deemed recovered, Cohort 3 donors had two negative PCRs, clearance, or symptom resolution. The CDR3 sequence is 17 residues long. Per the germline V gene, CDR1 is SGHNT and CDR2 is YYREEE (reference sequence). The V gene end was trimmed by 4 bases and the J gene end by 4 bases; junction bases not matched to a gene: 5. Sequencing was performed with immunoSEQ multiplex PCR; in TCRdb, only in-frame clones are kept and a portion is missing. The sample carries around 290,000 clones, roughly 88% recorded once. Sequenced material: PBMCs or T cells enriched from blood (not recorded which). This sequence was found in a woman aged 25 to 39 who had recovered from COVID-19. The rearrangement links TRBV5-4 to TRBJ2-1, with TRBD2 matching 16 bases. The CDR3 loop reads CASSTGTSGRVYNEQFF. The CDR3 nucleotides are TGTGCCAGCAGCACAGGGACTAGCGGGAGGGTATACAATGAGCAGTTCTTC.